This T cell receptor (beta chain) was sequenced in a study of cytotoxic CD8 clonotypes in ibrutinib-treated CLL (dated by TCRdb to the early 2020s). For the study in its entirety: The cohort included some 14 treatment-naive and some 10 relapsed/refractory patients; 17 were IGHV unmutated. Longitudinal samples were obtainable from about 30% of the roughly 86 participants in the trial. Every remission and progressive disease sample was obtained while ibrutinib was still being received by the patients. Samples averaged approximately 260,000 productive templates and about 94,000 productive rearrangements. Cryopreserved peripheral blood mononuclear cells were obtained prior to treatment, at the time of response, and at either disease progression or sustained remission. Samples at response were collected after a median of 12 months of treatment, with a range of about 6 to 40 months. Responses were partial in about 25 patients and complete in 2; after median about 70 months follow-up, approximately 15 stayed in remission and roughly twelve progressed. The study at large found these results: At baseline, clonality was higher than in age-matched healthy donors and showed a strong correlation with circulating CD8+ T-cell counts. Clonality rose at ibrutinib response, remained stable during sustained remission, and dropped back toward baseline at progression. Public clonotypes were found to be uncommon and were observed to contract or remain stable during treatment; the increase in clonality was shown to reflect expansion of private clonotypes at ibrutinib response. Lymph node repertoires were not examined, and the timing of sampling was not matched between patients in sustained remission and those whose disease progressed.

A MiSeq instrument was used for deep resolution sequencing, which targeted depths ranging from 1 in 1 million up to 1 in 200,000 T cells, with coverage averaging 10x for each clonotype. TCR beta libraries were generated with the immunoSEQ hsTCRB Kit. On the study's bioinformatics: The data were analyzed with ImmunoSEQ Analyzer and ImmunoSEQ Data Assistant, and V, D and J gene assignments followed IMGT definitions. Clonality, which ranges from 0 to 1, was calculated as one minus the normalized Shannon entropy of productive rearrangement frequencies. Public clonotype analysis was restricted to overrepresented clonotypes comprising at least 0.05% of each patient's repertoire. About a dozen age-matched healthy donor repertoires from immuneACCESS served as clonality controls. TCRdb took this table from immuneACCESS and kept in-frame rearrangements with V and J called. Such tables lack part of the clones; where checked against another copy, unresolved V genes explain under half of the gap, and the rest is unexplained. V, J and clone size are taken as reported in that table, and D and trimming were inferred from the DNA itself. The sample contains about 130,000 clones, around 80% of them found a single time. The biggest ten clones account for roughly 13% of the sample.

The sample holds a few counts of this clone. The antigen it recognizes is unknown. There are no base qualities to consult, and no much larger clone falls within one base. The time point label corresponds to: approximately 11 months on ibrutinib. Roughly 2 micrograms of genomic DNA were extracted from cryopreserved PBMCs for TCR beta library preparation. Longitudinal blood samples from CLL patients on ibrutinib monotherapy underwent high-throughput TCR beta sequencing. The patients took part in an open-label, single-center phase 2 trial of ibrutinib monotherapy. Sequences MNHEY (CDR1) and SMNVEV (CDR2) are obtained from the germline V gene (reference sequence). The germline ends are 11 bases apart after V is trimmed by 2 bases and J by 6 bases. The CDR3 holds 13 amino acids from the cysteine to the phenylalanine. The entry retains the CDR3 DNA only, 39 bases that are in frame from base 1.

This receptor was taken from a human donor with chronic lymphocytic leukemia. Sequenced material: PBMCs, taken after 12 months of ibrutinib treatment. The V and J genes are TRBV27 and TRBJ2-7; a tentative D match to TRBD1 spans 6 bases. CDR3 region: CASSLLQGSEQYF. The sequence in DNA is TGTGCCAGCAGTTTACTGCAGGGGAGCGAGCAGTACTTC.